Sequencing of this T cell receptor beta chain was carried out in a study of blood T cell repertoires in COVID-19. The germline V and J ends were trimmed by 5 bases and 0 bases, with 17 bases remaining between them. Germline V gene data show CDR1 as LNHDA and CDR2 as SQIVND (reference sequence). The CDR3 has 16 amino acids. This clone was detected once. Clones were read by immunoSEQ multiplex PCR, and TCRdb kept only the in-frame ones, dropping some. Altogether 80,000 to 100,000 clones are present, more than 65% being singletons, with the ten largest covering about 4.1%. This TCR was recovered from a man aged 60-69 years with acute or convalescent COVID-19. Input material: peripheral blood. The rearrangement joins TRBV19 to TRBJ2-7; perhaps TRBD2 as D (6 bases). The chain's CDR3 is CASSPRGASSSYEQYF. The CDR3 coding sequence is TGTGCCAGTAGTCCGCGCGGGGCTTCAAGCTCCTACGAGCAGTACTTC. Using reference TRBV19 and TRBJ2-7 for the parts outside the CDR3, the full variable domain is DGGITQSPKYLFRKEGQNVTLSCEQNLNHDAMYWYRQDPGQGLRLIYYSQIVNDFQKGDIAEGYSVSREKKESFPLTVTSAQKNPTAFYLCASSPRGASSSYEQYFGPGTRLTVT.